Following are 13 T cell receptor beta chains from one sample sequenced in a study of control samples from healthy donors and cancer patients. This table comes from immunoSEQ multiplex PCR, and its TCRdb copy is limited to in-frame clones, with some not included. The table shows some 94,000 clones, with roughly 91% occurring only once. Material for sequencing was PBMCs. The receptors shown here come from a woman aged 45-65 years with colorectal cancer.

V is TRBV6-5 and J is TRBJ1-6; TRBD1 is a possible D gene (5 bases). CDR3 length equals 12 residues. The V and J ends lost 10 bases and 11 bases respectively, with 15 bases between them. Looked up from germline, CDR1 is MNHEY and CDR2 is SVGAGI. The CDR3 coding sequence is TGTGCCATCTTCGGGGCCTGGCCACCCCTCCACTTT. Its protein product is CAIFGAWPPLHF.

The rearrangement joins TRBV7-2 to TRBJ1-2; TRBD1 matches 9 bases. The CDR3 totals 14 residues. Germline assignment: CDR1 SGHTA and CDR2 FQGNSA. Trimming removed 5 bases from V and 7 bases from J; junction bases left unmatched: 8. The CDR3 nucleotides are TGTGCCAGCAGCCCGGGACAGGGACGGACTGGCTACACCTTC. Protein product: CASSPGQGRTGYTF.

This rearrangement joins TRBV9 to TRBJ1-1; 7 positions agree with TRBD1. Trimming at V came to 3 bases and at J to 0 bases, leaving 5 bases not matched to a gene. Germline assignment: CDR1 SGDLS and CDR2 YYNGEE. This CDR3 comprises 15 residues. The CDR3 spells CASSGRDSMNTEAFF. CDR3 DNA: TGTGCCAGCAGCGGTAGGGACAGCATGAACACTGAAGCTTTCTTT.

The chain recombines TRBV23-1 with TRBJ2-5; TRBD2 matches at 9 bases. TRBV23-1 has ORF status, its function being uncertain. CDR3 length: 17 amino acids. V dropped 7 bases and J dropped 4; count of bases not matched to a gene: 16. The CDR3 nucleotides read TGCGCCAGCATTCTCCCGCGGGGGCGGGGGGGTAGAGAGACCCAGTACTTC. Protein sequence: CASILPRGRGGRETQYF.

The CDR3 protein is CASSRDGNSYGYTF. The CDR3 nucleotides read TGTGCCAGCAGTAGGGACGGAAATTCATATGGCTACACCTTC. The chain is built from TRBV6-4 and TRBJ1-2; D may be TRBD1 (5 bases). In germline, CDR1 is MRHNA, CDR2 SNTAGT. V lost 5 bases and J 5 bases, leaving 15 bases between the germline ends. CDR3 length: 14 amino acids.

This chain links TRBV12-3 or TRBV12-4 with TRBJ2-1, with 7 bases fitting TRBD1. The CDR3 spans 13 residues. Trimming at V came to 8 bases and at J to 10 bases, leaving 11 bases not matched to a gene. The CDR3 spells CASQAGTVGEQFF. For the CDR3, the DNA is TGTGCCAGCCAAGCCGGGACAGTGGGCGAGCAGTTCTTC.

V usage is TRBV27 and J usage is TRBJ2-7; D is undetermined. V lost 2 bases and J 2 bases, leaving 7 bases between the germline ends. This CDR3 has 13 amino acids. The germline V gene has CDR1 MNHEY and CDR2 SMNVEV (reference sequence). The CDR3 DNA reads as TGTGCCAGCAGTTTAGGGGTTCCCTACGAGCAGTACGTC. This gives the protein CASSLGVPYEQYV.

This chain joins TRBV25-1 and TRBJ1-1, with D possibly TRBD1 on 6 matching bases. Per the germline V gene, CDR1 is MGHDK and CDR2 is SYGVNS. V was cut by 1 base and J by 2 bases, with 14 bases left in between. CDR3 length: 16 residues. The CDR3 region is CASSEWGGGPNTEAFF. CDR3 nucleotide sequence: TGTGCCAGCAGTGAATGGGGCGGGGGGCCTAACACTGAAGCTTTCTTT.

CDR3 sequence: CASSEEVTQYF. The CDR3 DNA reads TGTGCCAGCAGTGAAGAGGTGACCCAGTACTTC. V is TRBV2 and J is TRBJ2-5; D unclear. CDR1 is SNHLY, CDR2 FYNNEI, per germline. Trimming shortened V by 1 base and J by 7 bases, and 4 bases separated the two germline ends. The CDR3 consists of 11 residues.

As concerns this clone: Other nucleotide sequences from this sample produce the same CDR3. This chain connects TRBV12-3 or TRBV12-4 to TRBJ1-5; TRBD1 aligns across 7 bases. J was trimmed by 7 bases and V by 6 bases; bases with no gene match: 6. CDR3 length: 13 amino acids. The CDR3 DNA follows: TGTGCCAGCAGCCTAGACAGGGACCAGCCCCAGCATTTT. Protein sequence: CASSLDRDQPQHF.

The chain is built from TRBV2 and TRBJ1-1; TRBD1 agrees at 8 bases. After removal of 5 bases from V and 2 bases from J, the junction contained 4 bases not matched to a gene. Per germline, CDR1 SNHLY and CDR2 FYNNEI. CDR3 length: 14 residues. The CDR3 DNA follows: TGTGCCAGCAGTAATACAGGGGGAAACACTGAAGCTTTCTTT. It codes for CASSNTGGNTEAFF.

The rearrangement joins TRBV7-4 to TRBJ2-6; D is possibly TRBD2 (5 bases). This CDR3 has 17 residues. CDR1 SGHVT and CDR2 SQSDAQ come from the germline V gene. Trimming stripped 1 base from V and 4 bases from J, with 14 bases between. Here the CDR3 reads CASSLELCGRGANVLTF. The CDR3 region has the DNA TGTGCCAGCAGCTTAGAGCTTTGCGGGCGGGGGGCCAACGTCCTGACTTTC.

The rearrangement joins TRBV12-3 or TRBV12-4 to TRBJ2-1; 7 positions match TRBD2. The length of the CDR3 is 12 residues. V trimming: 8 bases; J trimming: 10 bases; junction bases outside the gene matches: 8. The CDR3: CASARDYREQFF. The DNA of the CDR3 is TGTGCCAGCGCCCGGGACTACCGAGAGCAGTTCTTC.